Presented here are 12 T cell receptor beta chains from one specimen sequenced in a study of cytomegalovirus exposure and HLA in healthy donors. With 60 Vbeta and 13 Jbeta primers, the PCR was carried out. TCRdb keeps only in-frame clones here, not all; method: immunoSEQ multiplex PCR. The sample has over 65,000 clones, approximately 75% seen once; the top ten hold 7.2%. Sequencing was done on a sample of PBMCs. The receptors were sampled from a woman aged 40 to 50 in good health and CMV-seronegative.

This rearrangement joins TRBV4-1 to TRBJ1-1; tentatively, D is TRBD1 (5 bases). CDR1 MGHRA and CDR2 YSYEKL come from the germline V gene. V lost 4 bases to trimming and J lost 3 bases, with 15 bases between them. There are 15 residues in the CDR3. The CDR3 DNA reads as TGCGCCAGCAGCCCCGGACCTCTAGGGGACACTGAAGCTTTCTTT. It specifies CASSPGPLGDTEAFF.

The chain couples TRBV6-5 to TRBJ2-3, with 8 bases fitting TRBD2. This CDR3 region has 13 residues. Looked up from germline, CDR1 is MNHEY and CDR2 is SVGAGI. V was clipped by 6 bases and J by 5 bases; unmatched bases: 4. CDR3 in amino acids: CASSKRGLDTQYF. CDR3 nucleotides: TGTGCCAGCAGCAAGCGGGGGTTAGATACGCAGTATTTT.

This chain connects TRBV27 to TRBJ1-1; D not certain. The CDR3 spans 15 residues. Germline V gives CDR1 MNHEY, CDR2 SMNVEV (reference sequence). Between the trimmed V and J ends, which lost 2 bases and 1 base, there was a span of 11 bases. The chain's CDR3 is CASSLVAVGNTEAFF. CDR3 sequence (DNA): TGTGCCAGCAGTTTAGTGGCGGTCGGGAACACTGAAGCTTTCTTT.

This clone was observed a handful of times. The chain recombines TRBV30 with TRBJ2-3; 9 bases agree with TRBD2. Germline CDR1 and CDR2: GTSNPN and SVGIG (reference sequence). CDR3 length: 14 residues. V lost 2 bases to trimming and J lost 6 bases; unmatched junction nucleotides: 6. CDR3 sequence reads: CAWSLVAGADTQYF. DNA of the CDR3: TGTGCCTGGAGTTTAGTAGCGGGGGCGGATACGCAGTATTTT.

Notes on this clone: A junction end diverges from the germline sequence, so it may reflect a read error. V is TRBV28 and J is TRBJ2-7; the match to TRBD1 covers 9 bases. Germline lookup yields CDR1 MDHEN and CDR2 SYDVKM. The CDR3 covers 15 residues. This chain's CDR3 is CASIPRDRVSHEQYF. The CDR3, as DNA: TGTGCCAGCATTCCCCGGGACAGGGTCTCCCACGAGCAGTACTTC.

CDR3 sequence (DNA): TGTGCCAGCAGCGTGGGTCCTCGAGCGGGAGGGCGTCCAGATACGCAGTATTTT. Translating gives CASSVGPRAGGRPDTQYF. The chain links TRBV9 to TRBJ2-3; 10 bases are shared with TRBD2. The CDR3 is made up of 18 amino acids. V trimming: 2 bases; J trimming: 4 bases; junction bases outside the gene matches: 13. Germline values: CDR1 SGDLS, CDR2 YYNGEE.

The genes are TRBV19 and TRBJ1-4, with TRBD1 identical over 7 bases. With V trimmed by 7 bases and J by 8 bases, 13 bases remained unmatched. The CDR3 has 15 residues. CDR1 is LNHDA, CDR2 SQIVND, per germline (reference sequence). In nucleotides, the CDR3 is TGTGCCAGTACCGAAATGAGGGGGCGAGGGGAAAAACTGTTTTTT. It codes for CASTEMRGRGEKLFF. Full variable domain (remainder filled in from reference TRBV19 and TRBJ1-4): DGGITQSPKYLFRKEGQNVTLSCEQNLNHDAMYWYRQDPGQGLRLIYYSQIVNDFQKGDIAEGYSVSREKKESFPLTVTSAQKNPTAFYLCASTEMRGRGEKLFFGSGTQLSVL.

The rearrangement uses TRBV28 and TRBJ1-4; perhaps TRBD1 as D (6 bases). From germline, CDR1 is MDHEN and CDR2 SYDVKM. CDR3 size: 13 residues. V was cut by 6 bases and J by 6 bases, with 11 bases left in between. The DNA for the CDR3 is TGTGCCAGCAGGGGACATGGGTATGAAAAACTGTTTTTT. Its protein is CASRGHGYEKLFF.

V and J are TRBV5-1 and TRBJ1-1; no definite D call. The CDR3 consists of 14 residues. Germline V gives CDR1 SGHRS, CDR2 YFSETQ. V was clipped by 4 bases and J by 2 bases, with 12 bases between them. CDR3 loop: CASSTAPRNTEAFF. CDR3 DNA sequence: TGCGCCAGCAGCACAGCTCCCCGAAACACTGAAGCTTTCTTT.

The chain couples TRBV4-3 to TRBJ1-2, with a possible D match to TRBD1 (6 bases). The CDR3 is 16 residues long. V lost 0 bases to trimming and J lost 0 bases, with 11 bases between them. The germline V gene has CDR1 LGHNA and CDR2 YSLEER. In nucleotides, the CDR3 is TGCGCCAGCAGCCAAGAATCAACAGGGCCTAACTATGGCTACACCTTC. This gives the protein CASSQESTGPNYGYTF.

The chain combines TRBV5-1 with TRBJ2-1, with 10 nucleotides matching TRBD1. Germline V gene sequence: CDR1 SGHRS, CDR2 YFSETQ. V was pared by 1 base and J by 5 bases, with 6 bases of the junction left unmatched. CDR3 size: 16 residues. The CDR3 here is CASSLRGQGTDNEQFF. In DNA form, the CDR3 reads TGCGCCAGCAGCTTGAGGGGACAGGGGACGGACAATGAGCAGTTCTTC.

The chain links TRBV2 to TRBJ1-6, with TRBD1 identical over 8 bases. The CDR3 covers 14 residues. Trimming took 7 bases from V and 7 from J; bases not matched to a gene: 6. Germline assignment: CDR1 SNHLY and CDR2 FYNNEI. DNA of the CDR3: TGTGCCAGCACTAGGGACAGGTTGAATTCACCCCTCCACTTT. This translates into CASTRDRLNSPLHF.